Listed below are T cell receptor beta chains from one sample, sequenced in a study of shared clonotypes between healthy human individuals. Using immunoSEQ multiplex PCR, the repertoire was profiled, and TCRdb retains in-frame clones only, with some absent. The table has 550,000 to 850,000 clones, 72% seen once. The sequenced material came from memory CD4+ T cells sorted from blood. These TCRs come from a woman in her 30s in good health. Each CDR3 is given with its conserved first and last residue. D genes are given only for firm matches. The size of a clone is reported for some rows only, either as once, few or many, or as a class for expanded clones.

>TRBJ2-1|15|few|TRBD1|TRBV11-2
CASSFWDRGGNEQFF
TGTGCCAGCAGCTTCTGGGACAGGGGTGGCAATGAGCAGTTCTTC
>TRBJ2-5|14|once|.|TRBV18
CASSPFRIGETQYF
TGTGCCAGCTCACCTTTCCGAATCGGGGAGACCCAGTACTTC
>TRBJ2-1|17|.|TRBD2|TRBV5-4
CASSLAPGLAGSNEQFF
TGTGCCAGCAGCTTGGCCCCCGGACTAGCGGGGTCTAATGAGCAGTTCTTC
>TRBJ1-5|14|.|.|TRBV18
CASSPQGNDQPQHF
TGTGCCAGCTCACCACAGGGGAACGATCAGCCCCAGCATTTT
>TRBJ2-3|14|.|.|TRBV2
CASSEKYLTDTQYF
TGTGCCAGCAGTGAAAAGTATCTCACAGATACGCAGTATTTT
>TRBJ2-2|14|few|.|TRBV5-4
CASSLDPGTGELFF
TGTGCCAGCAGCTTGGACCCGGGCACCGGGGAGCTGTTTTTT
>TRBJ2-5|14|few|.|TRBV19
CASSIQPLRGAQYF
TGTGCCAGTAGTATTCAGCCCCTTCGAGGGGCCCAGTACTTC
>TRBJ2-1|19|.|TRBD2|TRBV28
CASSFRQATSGYQFNEQFF
TGTGCCAGCAGTTTTAGACAGGCGACTAGCGGCTATCAGTTTAATGAGCAGTTCTTC
>TRBJ2-5|16|.|TRBD1|TRBV4-1
CASSQDDRGMVETQYF
TGCGCCAGCAGCCAAGACGACAGGGGGATGGTTGAGACCCAGTACTTC
>TRBJ2-2|16|.|TRBD2|TRBV5-6
CASSPAPAGGTGELFF
TGTGCCAGCAGCCCGGCCCCAGCGGGAGGTACCGGGGAGCTGTTTTTT
>TRBJ1-3|16|.|TRBD1|TRBV5-6
CASSLGDRVHGNTIYF
TGTGCCAGCAGCTTGGGGGACAGGGTACATGGAAACACCATATATTTT
>TRBJ1-5|15|.|.|TRBV19
CASSIWGAGNQPQHF
TGTGCCAGTAGTATATGGGGAGCTGGCAATCAGCCCCAGCATTTT
>TRBJ2-3|16|.|TRBD1|TRBV5-1
CASSLAMDRITDTQYF
TGCGCCAGCAGCTTGGCCATGGACAGGATTACAGATACGCAGTATTTT
>TRBJ1-5|15|.|.|TRBV19
CASSMSASGTQPQHF
TGTGCCAGTAGTATGAGTGCGTCGGGGACTCAGCCCCAGCATTTT
>TRBJ1-2|14|.|TRBD1|TRBV28
CASSPGTDNYGYTF
TGTGCCAGCAGTCCCGGGACAGATAACTATGGCTACACCTTC
>TRBJ1-5|14|.|.|TRBV6-1
CASSRPGWDQPQHF
TGTGCCAGCAGTAGGCCGGGTTGGGATCAGCCCCAGCATTTT
>TRBJ2-7|14|many|TRBD1|TRBV5-1
CASSRDSLTYEQYF
TGCGCCAGCAGCCGGGACAGTCTCACCTACGAGCAGTACTTC
>TRBJ2-7|15|.|.|TRBV5-1
CASSFSGGESYEQYF
TGCGCCAGCAGCTTTTCCGGGGGAGAGAGTTACGAGCAGTACTTC
>TRBJ1-2|15|.|TRBD1|TRBV4-2
CASSQDTGGSYGYTF
TGTGCCAGCAGCCAAGATACAGGGGGATCCTATGGCTACACCTTC
>TRBJ1-1|13|.|.|TRBV18
CASSAEGGTEAFF
TGTGCCAGCTCAGCGGAGGGCGGCACTGAAGCTTTCTTT
>TRBJ2-7|17|many|TRBD2|TRBV5-8
CASSSSYYTSGSYEQYF
TGTGCCAGCAGCTCGTCCTATTATACTAGCGGGAGTTACGAGCAGTACTTC
>TRBJ2-7|15|.|TRBD1|TRBV27
CASREGGTGNYEQYF
TGTGCCAGCAGAGAAGGCGGGACAGGGAACTACGAGCAGTACTTC
>TRBJ1-4|15|few|TRBD1|TRBV25-1
CASSARQGEEEKLFF
TGTGCCAGCAGTGCAAGACAGGGTGAAGAGGAAAAACTGTTTTTT
>TRBJ2-5|14|.|.|TRBV5-5
CASSRLQGKETQYF
TGTGCCAGCAGCCGATTACAGGGTAAGGAGACCCAGTACTTC
>TRBJ1-5|14|few|.|TRBV4-1
CASSPQGISQPQHF
TGCGCCAGCAGCCCACAGGGTATCAGCCAGCCCCAGCATTTT
>TRBJ1-1|11|.|TRBD1|TRBV18
CASTRDSEAFF
TGTGCCAGCACGAGGGACAGCGAAGCTTTCTTT
>TRBJ1-1|14|.|.|TRBV2
CASIMKLVGTEAFF
TGTGCCAGCATTATGAAACTTGTAGGGACTGAAGCTTTCTTT
>TRBJ2-1|18|few|TRBD2|TRBV6-7
CASTQRSGRSPRYNEQFF
TGTGCCAGCACCCAAAGAAGCGGGAGGTCCCCTCGGTACAATGAGCAGTTCTTC
>TRBJ2-2|14|.|.|TRBV6-1
CASSDRGPAGELFF
TGTGCCAGCAGTGACCGGGGGCCAGCCGGGGAGCTGTTTTTT
>TRBJ2-7|11|.|.|TRBV29-1
CSVQVVYEQYF
TGCAGCGTTCAAGTAGTCTACGAGCAGTACTTC
>TRBJ2-5|16|.|.|TRBV18
CASSRQGSGPRETQYF
TGTGCCAGCTCTAGGCAGGGTAGCGGACCACGAGAGACCCAGTACTTC
>TRBJ2-7|14|.|.|TRBV11-1
CASSGGAARYEQYF
TGTGCCAGCAGCGGGGGGGCGGCGCGCTACGAGCAGTACTTC
>TRBJ2-7|15|.|.|TRBV7-2
CASSLHIAEGIEQYF
TGTGCCAGCAGTCTACACATTGCCGAGGGAATCGAGCAGTACTTC